The 20 T cell receptor beta chains below all came from one sample that was sequenced in a study of shared clonotypes between healthy human individuals. Assay used: immunoSEQ multiplex PCR; TCRdb lists only in-frame clones, some missing. The sample lists about 2,100,000 clones, approximately 94% occurring once. CD8 cells classed as naive were CD45RO-negative and positively selected for CCR7, excluding terminally differentiated effector memory CD45RA+ cells. Sequenced sample: naive CD8+ T cells from PBMCs. The receptors derive from a man in his late teens or twenties in good health. Some clones in this sample may be carry-over from other donors' samples.

This chain links TRBV5-1 with TRBJ2-7, with a possible D match to TRBD1 (6 bases). Germline-derived CDR1 and CDR2 are SGHRS and YFSETQ. V lost 3 bases and J 0 bases, leaving 13 bases between the germline ends. The CDR3 covers 15 residues. Written as DNA, the CDR3 is TGCGCCAGCAGCTCCAGCAGGGGCCCCTCCTACGAGCAGTACTTC. Residues: CASSSSRGPSYEQYF.

The chain carries TRBV7-9 and TRBJ2-2; TRBD1 matches 11 bases. The CDR3 runs to 16 residues. Germline assignment: CDR1 SEHNR and CDR2 FQNEAQ (reference sequence). V lost 5 bases, J lost 6 bases, and 8 bases stayed unmatched. In nucleotides, the CDR3 is TGTGCCAGCAGCGCTTTGGACAGGGGGCGCCCCGGGGAGCTGTTTTTT. It translates to CASSALDRGRPGELFF.

This clone was seen a single time. The genes are TRBV30 and TRBJ2-2; no firm D call. CDR3 size: 12 residues. From germline, CDR1 is GTSNPN and CDR2 SVGIG (reference sequence). V was pared by 3 bases and J by 8 bases, with 10 bases between. CDR3 protein: CAWSPLSGELFF. The CDR3 nucleotides are TGTGCCTGGAGCCCTCTATCAGGGGAGCTGTTTTTT.

The chain couples TRBV11-2 to TRBJ2-7; D may match TRBD1 or TRBD2 (5 bases each). V gave up 6 bases and J gave up 7 bases, with 13 bases separating them. CDR3 length: 12 amino acids. Germline V gives CDR1 SGHAT, CDR2 FQNNGV. CDR3 protein: CASSPGALEQYF. The DNA for the CDR3 is TGTGCCAGCAGTCCCGGGGCCCTGGAGCAGTACTTC. Full variable domain (rest looked up from reference TRBV11-2 and TRBJ2-7): EAGVAQSPRYKIIEKRQSVAFWCNPISGHATLYWYQQILGQGPKLLIQFQNNGVVDDSQLPKDRFSAERLKGVDSTLKIQPAKLEDSAVYLCASSPGALEQYFGPGTRLTVT.

This clone occurred once. The V and J genes are TRBV5-1 and TRBJ1-2, with 7 bases lining up with TRBD1. Germline-derived CDR1 and CDR2 are SGHRS and YFSETQ. CDR3 length: 15 amino acids. Trimming removed 4 bases from V and 5 bases from J; junction bases left unmatched: 11. This CDR3 is CASSAFDRVGYGYTF. The CDR3, as DNA: TGCGCCAGCAGCGCCTTCGACAGGGTAGGATATGGCTACACCTTC.

The chain recombines TRBV6-5 with TRBJ1-1, with D uncertain. Germline V gene lookup returns CDR1 MNHEY and CDR2 SVGAGI. This CDR3 is built from 15 residues. Trimming removed 0 bases from V and 6 bases from J, with 14 bases in between. CDR3 bases: TGTGCCAGCAGTTACTCGAGCACCACACCACCTGAAGCTTTCTTT. This sequence encodes CASSYSSTTPPEAFF.

This chain links TRBV5-4 with TRBJ2-1; TRBD1 aligns across 8 bases. This CDR3 region has 14 residues. V dropped 3 bases and J dropped 7; count of bases not matched to a gene: 6. Germline V gives CDR1 SGHNT, CDR2 YYREEE (reference sequence). The CDR3 sequence: CASSSWTGRNEQFF. In DNA form, the CDR3 reads TGTGCCAGCAGCTCTTGGACAGGGCGAAATGAGCAGTTCTTC.

The V call is TRBV27, the J call TRBJ1-4; a weak D match, TRBD1 (5 bases). The CDR3 has 15 amino acids. From germline, CDR1 is MNHEY and CDR2 SMNVEV (reference sequence). V was trimmed by 5 bases and J by 3 bases, leaving 13 bases between them. This CDR3 is CASSHWAGPNEKLFF. In nucleotides, the CDR3 is TGTGCCAGCAGTCACTGGGCGGGACCTAATGAAAAACTGTTTTTT.

This sequence joins TRBV27 and TRBJ2-7; perhaps TRBD2 as D (6 bases). Deletions cut 2 bases from V and 5 bases from J, with 13 bases between. CDR1 and CDR2 from the germline V gene are MNHEY and SMNVEV (reference sequence). This CDR3 region has 14 residues. CDR3 coding DNA: TGTGCCAGCAGTTTAGGAGGGGTCGGCAACGAGCAGTACTTC. The encoded protein is CASSLGGVGNEQYF.

J is TRBJ2-7 and V is TRBV7-8; unclear D gene. Trimming took off 3 bases at V and 4 bases at J, with 7 bases between the two ends. This CDR3 region has 12 residues. Germline CDR1 reads SGHVS; CDR2 reads FQNEAQ. CDR3 in DNA: TGTGCCAGCAGCTTCTCAGCATACGAGCAGTACTTC. This encodes CASSFSAYEQYF.

The V gene is TRBV4-1, the J gene TRBJ2-7, with D uncertain. CDR1 is MGHRA and CDR2 is YSYEKL in the germline V gene. The CDR3 loop spans 13 amino acids. V lost 3 bases to trimming and J lost 2 bases, with 8 bases between them. The CDR3 region is CASSQLGTYEQYF. CDR3 DNA: TGCGCCAGCAGCCAGTTGGGGACCTACGAGCAGTACTTC.

The chain combines TRBV5-1 with TRBJ2-1; 14 bases match TRBD2. There are 16 residues in the CDR3. The ends lost 4 bases at V and 8 bases at J; junction bases unmatched: 8. CDR1 and CDR2 (germline): SGHRS, YFSETQ. This CDR3 reads CASSRTSGRLIDEQFF. DNA of the CDR3: TGCGCCAGCAGCAGGACTAGCGGGAGGCTAATTGATGAGCAGTTCTTC.

The CDR3 DNA follows: TGTGCCAGCACCATGACGGGTACCTACGAGCAGTACTTC. Translation gives CASTMTGTYEQYF. V gene TRBV6-1 combines with J gene TRBJ2-7; D remains unclear. The CDR3 runs 13 residues. Germline V gene sequence: CDR1 MNHNS, CDR2 SASEGT. V lost 7 bases, J lost 2 bases, and 12 bases lay in between.

J is TRBJ2-7 and V is TRBV6-5; the D call may be TRBD1 or TRBD2 (5 bases each). The germline CDR1 and CDR2 sequences are MNHEY and SVGAGI. The CDR3 covers 14 residues. V was pared by 4 bases and J by 4 bases, with 14 bases between. The CDR3 loop is CASSSGGRFYEQYF. DNA of the CDR3: TGTGCCAGCAGTTCTGGGGGACGGTTTTACGAGCAGTACTTC.

This rearrangement joins TRBV9 to TRBJ2-3; the match to TRBD1 covers 9 bases. J was trimmed by 0 bases and V by 0 bases; bases with no gene match: 8. This CDR3 region has 18 residues. Germline CDR1 reads SGDLS; CDR2 reads YYNGEE. DNA for the CDR3: TGTGCCAGCAGCGTAGTAGGGGACAGGGTAACTAGCACAGATACGCAGTATTTT. It encodes CASSVVGDRVTSTDTQYF. Based on the CDR3 plus reference TRBV9 and TRBJ2-3, the full variable domain is DSGVTQTPKHLITATGQRVTLRCSPRSGDLSVYWYQQSLDQGLQFLIQYYNGEERAKGNILERFSAQQFPDLHSELNLSSLELGDSALYFCASSVVGDRVTSTDTQYFGPGTRLTVL.

This clone was counted once. This chain joins TRBV7-7 and TRBJ2-2; TRBD1 aligns across 8 bases. CDR3 length: 14 amino acids. V lost 6 bases, J lost 4 bases, and 4 bases stayed unmatched. Germline assignment: CDR1 SSHAT and CDR2 FNYEAQ (reference sequence). DNA for the CDR3: TGTGCCAGCAGGTCAGACAGGGGCACCGGGGAGCTGTTTTTT. This sequence encodes CASRSDRGTGELFF. The full variable domain, rest sourced from reference TRBV7-7 and TRBJ2-2, is GAGVSQSPRYKVTKRGQDVTLRCDPISSHATLYWYQQALGQGPEFLTYFNYEAQPDKSGLPSDRFSAERPEGSISTLTIQRTEQRDSAMYRCASRSDRGTGELFFGEGSRLTVL.

V and J are TRBV10-2 and TRBJ2-7; 10 nucleotides match TRBD2. J gave up 2 bases and V 1 base, and 5 bases lay outside the gene matches. CDR3 length: 16 amino acids. CDR1 is WSHSY, CDR2 SAAADI, per germline. In nucleotides, the CDR3 is TGCGCCAGCAGTGAGTTAAGCGGGAGGGCCCCCTACGAGCAGTACTTC. Translation gives CASSELSGRAPYEQYF.

This clone appeared a few times. The chain couples TRBV6-1 to TRBJ2-4; a weak D match, TRBD2 (6 bases). Germline CDR1 and CDR2: MNHNS and SASEGT. There are 13 residues in the CDR3. Trimming removed 5 bases from V and 8 bases from J, with 13 bases in between. CDR3 region: CASSNRDWDIQYF. CDR3 sequence (DNA): TGTGCCAGCAGTAACCGGGACTGGGACATTCAGTACTTC.

CDR3: CASSFPHNGGFYNEQFF. DNA for the CDR3: TGCGCCAGCAGCTTCCCCCATAATGGCGGGTTTTACAATGAGCAGTTCTTC. V usage is TRBV5-1 and J usage is TRBJ2-1; a weak D match, TRBD2 (5 bases). Germline CDR1 and CDR2: SGHRS and YFSETQ. CDR3 length: 17 residues. Trimming removed 2 bases at V and 4 bases at J, with 19 bases between.

The chain links TRBV6-4 to TRBJ2-1; TRBD2 agrees at 9 bases. The germline CDR1 and CDR2 sequences are MRHNA and SNTAGT. The CDR3 is 15 amino acids. With V trimmed by 0 bases and J by 5 bases, 2 bases remained unmatched. CDR3 sequence reads: CASSDSLAGHNEQFF. CDR3 DNA sequence: TGTGCCAGCAGTGACTCCCTAGCGGGGCACAATGAGCAGTTCTTC.